This TCR beta chain was captured by sequencing in a study of blood T cell repertoires in COVID-19. Study-level information: T cells, B-cell-depleted T cells, or PBMCs supplied cDNA or gDNA.

Authors' data handling: Estimation of nucleated cell counts was performed using reference gene primer amplification. Here immunoSEQ multiplex PCR was the method, and the copy in TCRdb shows in-frame clones only, minus some. V and J calls and clone size are those listed in that table; D and trimming were worked out from the DNA. In the table there are 50,000 or so clones, more than 85% of which are singletons. The CDR3 extends over 16 amino acids. V shed 7 bases, J shed 2 bases, and the junction held 10 bases outside the gene matches. Germline V CDR1 and CDR2: LNHDA, SQIVND (reference sequence). While infection was still active, Seattle patients were enrolled and then followed longitudinally.

The TCR comes from a man aged 55-75 years with COVID-19, enrolled during active disease. J is TRBJ1-2 and V is TRBV19, with TRBD1 identical over 10 bases. Sequencing was carried out using peripheral blood. The CDR3 loop is CASTDVTGGSNYGYTF. In DNA form, the CDR3 reads TGTGCCAGTACCGACGTGACAGGGGGCTCGAACTATGGCTACACCTTC.